The 28 T cell receptor beta chains below were found in one sample sequenced in a study of identical twins. One entry per CDR3 protein, called by TCRdb with MiXCR from the 5' RACE reads. The repertoire consists of more than 400,000 distinct CDR3 sequences, with around 15% occurring once and the leading ten covering 0.44%. The same data also contributed to another study, on yellow fever vaccine responses in identical twins.

Sample: CD4+ T cells sorted from blood. These receptors originate from a woman under 30 in good health.

The chain links TRBV28 to TRBJ1-2; D remains ambiguous. Trimming shortened V by 6 bases and J by 8 bases, and 16 bases separated the two germline ends. CDR3 length: 13 residues. Germline-derived CDR1 and CDR2 are MDHEN and SYDVKM. The CDR3 region has the DNA TGTGCCAGCAGAACGACGCTTCCCAAGGGCTACACCTTC. Its protein is CASRTTLPKGYTF.

The sample holds a few counts of this clonotype. The gene calls are TRBV20-1 and TRBJ1-4; D is ambiguous. CDR1 is DFQATT, CDR2 SNEGSKA, per germline (reference sequence). This CDR3 comprises 13 residues. The germline V and J ends were trimmed by 6 bases and 0 bases, with 8 bases remaining between them. Here the CDR3 reads CSARQATNEKLFF. The CDR3, as DNA: TGCAGTGCAAGACAAGCAACTAATGAAAAACTGTTTTTT.

In its sample, this clonotype was seen a few times. The chain links TRBV12-3 or TRBV12-4 to TRBJ2-7; maybe TRBD1 (6 bases). V was clipped by 5 bases and J by 7 bases, with 15 bases between them. This CDR3 contains 13 residues. CDR3: CASSRQVRGEQYF. The CDR3 nucleotides read TGTGCCAGCAGTCGACAGGTCCGCGGGGAGCAGTACTTC.

The CDR3 protein is CASSSPLEHSNQPQHF. DNA of the CDR3: TGTGCCAGCAGTTCCCCCCTTGAGCATAGCAATCAGCCCCAGCATTTT. The chain carries TRBV6-5 and TRBJ1-5; D ambiguous. This CDR3 spans 16 amino acids. Trimming took 4 bases from V and 0 from J, leaving 13 bases between them. Per the germline V gene, CDR1 is MNHEY and CDR2 is SVGAGI.

V gene TRBV20-1 combines with J gene TRBJ2-7; 7 positions agree with TRBD1. V shed 6 bases, J shed 7 bases, and the junction held 12 bases outside the gene matches. There are 13 residues in the CDR3. CDR1 and CDR2 (germline): DFQATT, SNEGSKA (reference sequence). The CDR3 loop reads CSAIHPTGIEQYV. The CDR3 DNA reads as TGCAGTGCGATACACCCGACAGGGATTGAGCAGTACGTC.

This clonotype appeared a few times. This CDR3 is CASSELWEGTQYF. CDR3 sequence (DNA): TGCGCCAGCAGTGAGTTATGGGAGGGGACCCAGTACTTC. The V gene is TRBV10-2, the J gene TRBJ2-5; 7 bases align to TRBD2. The trim removed 1 base at V and 7 bases at J, leaving 3 bases unmatched. Germline V gene lookup returns CDR1 WSHSY and CDR2 SAAADI. The CDR3 loop spans 13 amino acids.

The chain couples TRBV20-1 to TRBJ2-7; D gene uncertain. This CDR3 region has 12 residues. CDR1 is DFQATT, CDR2 SNEGSKA, per germline (reference sequence). Trimming pared 5 bases from V and 0 bases from J, leaving 8 bases between. The CDR3 DNA sequence: TGCAGTGCTGCGTACGGCTCCTACGAGCAGTACGTC. Its translation is CSAAYGSYEQYV.

This clonotype has more than one count but fewer than ten. The chain couples TRBV7-6 to TRBJ2-2; D is ambiguous. The CDR3 runs 16 residues. The V and J ends lost 4 bases and 2 bases respectively, with 14 bases between them. The germline V gene has CDR1 SGHVS and CDR2 FNYEAQ. In DNA, the CDR3 is TGTGCCAGCAGCTACACAGTGGCCGGAAACACCGGGGAGCTGTTTTTT. Amino acids: CASSYTVAGNTGELFF.

The rearrangement joins TRBV12-3 or TRBV12-4 to TRBJ2-1; 9 nucleotides line up with TRBD2. The CDR3 has 14 amino acids. The V gene end was trimmed by 6 bases and the J gene end by 9 bases; junction bases not matched to a gene: 9. The CDR3 here is CASSPRGRGGEQFF. CDR3 nucleotides: TGTGCCAGCAGCCCGAGGGGGCGGGGGGGTGAGCAGTTCTTC.

Many counts were recorded for this clonotype. The chain joins TRBV29-1 to TRBJ2-5; TRBD1 might be the D (7 bases). The germline V and J ends were trimmed by 3 bases and 4 bases, with 15 bases remaining between them. The CDR3 extends over 14 amino acids. Looked up from germline, CDR1 is SQVTM and CDR2 is ANQGSEA. The CDR3 sequence: CSVDGGGAGETQYF. CDR3 coding DNA: TGCAGCGTTGACGGAGGGGGCGCGGGAGAGACCCAGTACTTC. Supplemented by reference TRBV29-1 and TRBJ2-5, the full variable domain reads SAVISQKPSRDICQRGTSLTIQCQVDSQVTMMFWYRQQPGQSLTLIATANQGSEATYESGFVIDKFPISRPNLTFSTLTVSNMSPEDSSIYLCSVDGGGAGETQYFGPGTRLLVL.

The chain joins TRBV5-1 to TRBJ2-1; 8 nucleotides align to TRBD2. Trimming took 0 bases from V and 4 from J; bases not matched to a gene: 15. The CDR3 runs to 19 residues. The germline V gene has CDR1 SGHRS and CDR2 YFSETQ. CDR3 DNA sequence: TGCGCCAGCAGCTTGGAGCCCGGAGCGCGGGGGGCATCATACAATGAGCAGTTCTTC. Its protein is CASSLEPGARGASYNEQFF.

The chain recombines TRBV7-2 with TRBJ1-2; D possibly corresponds to TRBD1 (5 bases). The CDR3 is 15 amino acids. V was trimmed by 1 base and J by 3 bases, leaving 12 bases between them. From germline, CDR1 is SGHTA and CDR2 FQGNSA. As DNA, the CDR3 is TGTGCCAGCAGCTTAGTCGCCGGGGCGGACTATGGCTACACCTTC. Residues: CASSLVAGADYGYTF. The full variable domain, with the rest looked up from reference TRBV7-2 and TRBJ1-2, is GAGVSQSPSNKVTEKGKDVELRCDPISGHTALYWYRQSLGQGLEFLIYFQGNSAPDKSGLPSDRFSAERTGGSVSTLTIQRTQQEDSAVYLCASSLVAGADYGYTFGSGTRLTVV.

This clonotype turned up a few times. The chain uses TRBV5-1 and TRBJ1-3, with D possibly TRBD1 on 6 matching bases. Trimming pared 4 bases from V and 3 bases from J, leaving 14 bases between. Germline-derived CDR1 and CDR2 are SGHRS and YFSETQ. The CDR3 is 15 residues long. This CDR3 reads CASSQGHQNGNTIYF. The CDR3, as DNA: TGCGCCAGCAGCCAGGGACACCAGAATGGAAACACCATATATTTT.

This clonotype showed up just a few times. This chain uses TRBV13 with TRBJ2-5, with 12 bases identical to TRBD2. There are 17 residues in the CDR3. V lost 1 base and J lost 2; bases outside the gene matches: 5. Germline assignment: CDR1 PRHDT and CDR2 FYEKMQ (reference sequence). The CDR3 coding sequence is TGTGCCAGCAGCTTAGCTAGCGGGGGGGCGAGACAAGAGACCCAGTACTTC. Amino acid sequence: CASSLASGGARQETQYF.

The CDR3 reads CASSRGTGTTTIGTEAFF. Here the CDR3 DNA reads TGCGCCAGCAGCAGGGGTACTGGTACAACAACGATTGGCACTGAAGCTTTCTTT. The chain is built from TRBV5-1 and TRBJ1-1, with a tentative D call TRBD1 (5 bases). V lost 4 bases and J lost 4, with 26 bases in between. From germline, CDR1 is SGHRS and CDR2 YFSETQ. CDR3 size: 18 residues. The whole variable domain, remainder taken from reference TRBV5-1 and TRBJ1-1, is KAGVTQTPRYLIKTRGQQVTLSCSPISGHRSVSWYQQTPGQGLQFLFEYFSETQRNKGNFPGRFSGRQFSNSRSEMNVSTLELGDSALYLCASSRGTGTTTIGTEAFFGQGTRLTVV.

Only a few counts were recorded for this clonotype. The V and J genes are TRBV5-1 and TRBJ1-3, with D perhaps TRBD1 (6 bases). The germline V and J ends were trimmed by 5 bases and 3 bases, with 12 bases remaining between them. The CDR3 consists of 14 residues. Looked up from germline, CDR1 is SGHRS and CDR2 is YFSETQ. The DNA of the CDR3 is TGCGCCAGCAGTTCGGGGGCAAGTGGAAACACCATATATTTT. Translation gives CASSSGASGNTIYF.

The chain joins TRBV9 to TRBJ2-3, with D perhaps matching TRBD2 (6 bases). Trimming took off 4 bases at V and 2 bases at J, with 14 bases between the two ends. Germline-derived CDR1 and CDR2 are SGDLS and YYNGEE. The CDR3 runs to 15 residues. The CDR3 reads CASSFAGTTTDTQYF. The CDR3 DNA follows: TGTGCCAGCAGCTTCGCGGGAACTACCACAGATACGCAGTATTTT.

J is TRBJ1-5 and V is TRBV28; D unclear. The V gene's germline CDR1 is MDHEN and CDR2 SYDVKM. Trimming cost V 5 bases and J 9 bases, with 20 bases left between them. The CDR3 covers 15 residues. CDR3 in DNA: TGTGCCAGCAGTCCCCGCGGGTTCCCGGTGATGCCCCAGCATTTT. Translated, it gives CASSPRGFPVMPQHF. Variable domain in full (rest from reference TRBV28 and TRBJ1-5): DVKVTQSSRYLVKRTGEKVFLECVQDMDHENMFWYRQDPGLGLRLIYFSYDVKMKEKGDIPEGYSVSREKKERFSLILESASTNQTSMYLCASSPRGFPVMPQHFGDGTRLSIL.

V and J are TRBV15 and TRBJ2-2; D is ambiguous. V lost 6 bases, J lost 3 bases, and 8 bases lay in between. CDR1 is LNHNV and CDR2 is YYDKDF in the germline V gene (reference sequence). The CDR3 length is 13 residues. The CDR3 DNA sequence: TGTGCCACCAGTCCGACTTACACCGGGGAGCTGTTTTTT. It encodes CATSPTYTGELFF.

V is TRBV6-1 and J is TRBJ2-5; 9 bases agree with TRBD1. Germline assignment: CDR1 MNHNS and CDR2 SASEGT. Unmatched junction bases numbered 9, after V lost 6 bases and J lost 1 base. The CDR3 totals 16 residues. The CDR3 DNA is TGTGCCAGCAGAGGTAGGGACAGGGATTCCCAAGAGACCCAGTACTTC. It specifies CASRGRDRDSQETQYF.

This clonotype was detected a few times. The V and J genes are TRBV25-1 and TRBJ2-7; D unclear. Germline values: CDR1 MGHDK, CDR2 SYGVNS. The CDR3 consists of 12 residues. V lost 2 bases to trimming and J lost 3 bases, with 5 bases between them. CDR3 region: CASSENNYEQYF. The CDR3 coding sequence is TGTGCCAGCAGTGAAAATAACTACGAGCAGTACTTC.

The sample holds a few counts of this clonotype. This chain connects TRBV5-6 to TRBJ1-2; the D is unclear. Germline loops: CDR1 SGHDT, CDR2 YYEEEE. The V and J ends lost 1 base and 8 bases respectively, with 9 bases between them. The length of the CDR3 is 12 residues. The CDR3 loop is CASSLSAGGYTF. CDR3 nucleotide sequence: TGTGCCAGCAGCTTGAGTGCGGGAGGCTACACCTTC.

The chain joins TRBV5-1 to TRBJ2-5, with D possibly matching TRBD1 (6 bases). The germline CDR1 and CDR2 sequences are SGHRS and YFSETQ. The CDR3 totals 14 residues. With 4 bases removed from V and 4 bases from J, the gap between germline ends came to 14 bases. The CDR3 reads CASSRDTTGETQYF. The CDR3 nucleotides read TGCGCCAGCAGCAGGGACACGACCGGAGAGACCCAGTACTTC.

This clonotype was seen more than once but under ten times. The chain carries TRBV29-1 and TRBJ2-1; the match to TRBD2 covers 8 bases. Germline V CDR1 and CDR2: SQVTM, ANQGSEA. J was trimmed by 5 bases and V by 4 bases; bases with no gene match: 7. This CDR3 has 14 amino acids. Written as DNA, the CDR3 is TGCAGCGTTGTGCGGGGGGCAAATAACAATGAGCAGTTCTTC. Translating gives CSVVRGANNNEQFF.

The chain has TRBV3-1 and TRBJ1-2; D is uncertain. V lost 2 bases to trimming and J lost 5 bases, with 6 bases between them. The CDR3 contains 12 residues. The germline V gene encodes CDR1 LGHDT and CDR2 YNNKEL (reference sequence). CDR3 nucleotides: TGTGCCAGCAGCCAATCGCTTTATGGCTACACCTTC. Its translation is CASSQSLYGYTF.

This clonotype was seen repeatedly, ten times or more. The chain couples TRBV28 to TRBJ1-5; 9 nucleotides match TRBD1. After removal of 4 bases from V and 2 bases from J, the junction contained 9 bases not matched to a gene. Per the germline V gene, CDR1 is MDHEN and CDR2 is SYDVKM. This CDR3 has 17 amino acids. The CDR3 sequence: CASSSRDRDRGNQPQHF. The CDR3 DNA follows: TGTGCCAGCAGTTCCCGGGACAGGGACCGGGGCAATCAGCCCCAGCATTTT.

A few counts support this clonotype. The chain is built from TRBV25-1 and TRBJ2-1, with D possibly TRBD2 on 5 matching bases. CDR3 length equals 15 residues. The ends were cut back, 10 bases at V and 2 bases at J, with 18 bases in the middle. Per germline, CDR1 MGHDK and CDR2 SYGVNS. CDR3 in amino acids: CATSPSERTYNEQFF. CDR3 DNA: TGTGCCACCAGCCCCTCCGAGCGGACCTACAATGAGCAGTTCTTC.

This chain links TRBV5-1 with TRBJ2-3; tentatively, D is TRBD2 (6 bases). The germline CDR1 and CDR2 sequences are SGHRS and YFSETQ. The CDR3 totals 19 residues. Trimming removed 0 bases from V and 2 bases from J, with 22 bases in between. DNA of the CDR3: TGCGCCAGCAGCTTGGTTTTCCTAGCGACACGCGGTTCCACAGATACGCAGTATTTT. This codes for CASSLVFLATRGSTDTQYF. Using reference TRBV5-1 and TRBJ2-3 for the parts outside the CDR3, the full variable domain is KAGVTQTPRYLIKTRGQQVTLSCSPISGHRSVSWYQQTPGQGLQFLFEYFSETQRNKGNFPGRFSGRQFSNSRSEMNVSTLELGDSALYLCASSLVFLATRGSTDTQYFGPGTRLTVL.